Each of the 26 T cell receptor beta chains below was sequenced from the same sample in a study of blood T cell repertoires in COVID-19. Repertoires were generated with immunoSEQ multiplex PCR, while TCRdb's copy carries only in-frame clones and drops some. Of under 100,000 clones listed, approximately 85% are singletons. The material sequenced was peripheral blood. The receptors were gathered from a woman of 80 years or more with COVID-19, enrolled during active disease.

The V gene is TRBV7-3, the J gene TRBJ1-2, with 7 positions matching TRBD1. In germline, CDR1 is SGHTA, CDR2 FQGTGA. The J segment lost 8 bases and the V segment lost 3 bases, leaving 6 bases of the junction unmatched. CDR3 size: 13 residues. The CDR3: CASSFDRESGYTF. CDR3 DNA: TGTGCCAGCAGCTTCGACAGGGAGTCCGGCTACACCTTC.

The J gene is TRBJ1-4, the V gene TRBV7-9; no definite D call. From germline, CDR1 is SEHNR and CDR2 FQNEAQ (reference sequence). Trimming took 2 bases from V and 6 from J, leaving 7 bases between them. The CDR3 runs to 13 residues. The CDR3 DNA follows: TGTGCCAGCAGCTTATTCGGGGATGAAAAACTGTTTTTT. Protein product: CASSLFGDEKLFF.

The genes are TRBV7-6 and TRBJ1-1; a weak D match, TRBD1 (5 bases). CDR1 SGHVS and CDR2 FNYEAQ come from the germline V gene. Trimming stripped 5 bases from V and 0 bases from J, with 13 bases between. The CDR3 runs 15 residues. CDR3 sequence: CASSPPRGVNTEAFF. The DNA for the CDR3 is TGTGCCAGCAGCCCCCCCCGGGGGGTGAACACTGAAGCTTTCTTT.

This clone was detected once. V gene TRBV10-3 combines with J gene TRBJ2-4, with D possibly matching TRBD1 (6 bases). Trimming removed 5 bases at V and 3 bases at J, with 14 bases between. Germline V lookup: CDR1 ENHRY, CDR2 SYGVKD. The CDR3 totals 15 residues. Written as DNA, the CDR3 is TGTGCCATCAGTAACGGACAGTCCCTCAAAAACATTCAGTACTTC. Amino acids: CAISNGQSLKNIQYF.

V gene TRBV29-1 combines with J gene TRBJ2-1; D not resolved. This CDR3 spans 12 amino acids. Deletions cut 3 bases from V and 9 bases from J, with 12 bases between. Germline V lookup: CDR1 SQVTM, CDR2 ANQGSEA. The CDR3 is CSVELGGGEQFF. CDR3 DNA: TGCAGCGTTGAGCTCGGTGGTGGTGAGCAGTTCTTC.

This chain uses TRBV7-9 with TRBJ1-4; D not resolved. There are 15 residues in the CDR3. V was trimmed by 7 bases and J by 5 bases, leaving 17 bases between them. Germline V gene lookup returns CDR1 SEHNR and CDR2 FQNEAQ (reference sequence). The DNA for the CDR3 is TGTGCCAGCACCCGGCTGGCCTTAGCCAATGAAAAACTGTTTTTT. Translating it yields CASTRLALANEKLFF.

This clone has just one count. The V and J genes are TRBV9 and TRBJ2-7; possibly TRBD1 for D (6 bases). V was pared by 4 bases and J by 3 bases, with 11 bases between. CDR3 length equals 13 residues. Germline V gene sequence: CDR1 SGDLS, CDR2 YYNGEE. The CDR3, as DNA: TGTGCCAGCAGCCCCGGGACATTCTACGAGCAGTACTTC. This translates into CASSPGTFYEQYF.

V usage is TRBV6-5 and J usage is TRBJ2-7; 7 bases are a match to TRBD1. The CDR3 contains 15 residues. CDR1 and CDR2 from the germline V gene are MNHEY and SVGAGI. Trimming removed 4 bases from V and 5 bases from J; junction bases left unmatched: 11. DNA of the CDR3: TGTGCCAGCAGTTCCCCGGGACAGCCCCGTCACGAGCAGTACTTC. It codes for CASSSPGQPRHEQYF.

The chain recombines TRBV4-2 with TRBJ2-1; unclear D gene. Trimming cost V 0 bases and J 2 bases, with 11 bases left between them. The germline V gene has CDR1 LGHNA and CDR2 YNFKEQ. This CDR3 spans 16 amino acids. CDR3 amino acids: CASSQDSGWPYNEQFF. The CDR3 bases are TGTGCCAGCAGCCAAGATTCCGGGTGGCCCTACAATGAGCAGTTCTTC.

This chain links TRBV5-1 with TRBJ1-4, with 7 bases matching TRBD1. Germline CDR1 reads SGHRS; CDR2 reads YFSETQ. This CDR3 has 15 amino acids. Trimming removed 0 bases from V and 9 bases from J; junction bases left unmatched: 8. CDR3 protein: CASSLGTGTVKKLFF. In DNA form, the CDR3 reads TGCGCCAGCAGCTTGGGAACCGGGACAGTTAAAAAACTGTTTTTT.

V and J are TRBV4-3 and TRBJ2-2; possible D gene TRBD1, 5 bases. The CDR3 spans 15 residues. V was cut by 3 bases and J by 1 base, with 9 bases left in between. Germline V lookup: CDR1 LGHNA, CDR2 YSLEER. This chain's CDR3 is CASSQGRMNTGELFF. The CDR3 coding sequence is TGCGCCAGCAGCCAGGGGCGCATGAACACCGGGGAGCTGTTTTTT.

This CDR3 is CASSLYFWQDRGRAATNEKLFF. The CDR3 DNA is TGTGCCAGCAGTTTATATTTTTGGCAGGACAGGGGGCGGGCAGCAACTAATGAAAAACTGTTTTTT. The chain couples TRBV28 to TRBJ1-4; 11 bases are a match to TRBD1. CDR3 length equals 22 residues. Unmatched junction bases numbered 16, after V lost 1 base and J lost 0 bases. Looked up from germline, CDR1 is MDHEN and CDR2 is SYDVKM.

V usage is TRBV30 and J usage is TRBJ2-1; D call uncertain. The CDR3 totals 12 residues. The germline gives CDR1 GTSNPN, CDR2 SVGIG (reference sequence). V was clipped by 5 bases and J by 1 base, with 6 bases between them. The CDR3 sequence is CAWGRSYNEQFF. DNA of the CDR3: TGTGCCTGGGGTCGTTCCTACAATGAGCAGTTCTTC.

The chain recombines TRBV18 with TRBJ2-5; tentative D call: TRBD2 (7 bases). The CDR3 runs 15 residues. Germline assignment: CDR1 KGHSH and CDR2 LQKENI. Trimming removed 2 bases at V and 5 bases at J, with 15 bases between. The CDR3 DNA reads TGTGCCAGCTCACCAGGCGGGGGCCAGAGGGAGACCCAGTACTTC. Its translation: CASSPGGGQRETQYF.

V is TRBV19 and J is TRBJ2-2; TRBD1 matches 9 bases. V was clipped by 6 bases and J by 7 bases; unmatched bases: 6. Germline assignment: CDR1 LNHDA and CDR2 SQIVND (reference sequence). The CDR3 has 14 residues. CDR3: CASRDRGDFGELFF. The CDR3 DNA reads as TGTGCCAGTAGGGACAGGGGCGATTTCGGGGAGCTGTTTTTT. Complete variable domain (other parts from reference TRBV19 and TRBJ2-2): DGGITQSPKYLFRKEGQNVTLSCEQNLNHDAMYWYRQDPGQGLRLIYYSQIVNDFQKGDIAEGYSVSREKKESFPLTVTSAQKNPTAFYLCASRDRGDFGELFFGEGSRLTVL.

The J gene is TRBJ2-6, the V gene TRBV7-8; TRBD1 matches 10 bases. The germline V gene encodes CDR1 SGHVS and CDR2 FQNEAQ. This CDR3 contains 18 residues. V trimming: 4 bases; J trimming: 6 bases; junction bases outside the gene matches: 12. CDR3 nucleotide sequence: TGTGCCAGCAGCTCGACCGCCCGGGGACAGGGGATGGCCAACGTCCTGACTTTC. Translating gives CASSSTARGQGMANVLTF. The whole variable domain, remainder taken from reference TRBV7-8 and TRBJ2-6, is GAGVSQSPRYKVAKRGQDVALRCDPISGHVSLFWYQQALGQGPEFLTYFQNEAQLDKSGLPSDRFFAERPEGSVSTLKIQRTQQEDSAVYLCASSSTARGQGMANVLTFGAGSRLTVL.

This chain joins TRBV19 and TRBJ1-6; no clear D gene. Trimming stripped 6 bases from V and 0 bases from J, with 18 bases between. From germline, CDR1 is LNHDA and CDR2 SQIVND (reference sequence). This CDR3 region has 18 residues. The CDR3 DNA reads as TGTGCCAGTAGGCTAGAGGCCCGAGGAAGCTCCTATAATTCACCCCTCCACTTT. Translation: CASRLEARGSSYNSPLHF.

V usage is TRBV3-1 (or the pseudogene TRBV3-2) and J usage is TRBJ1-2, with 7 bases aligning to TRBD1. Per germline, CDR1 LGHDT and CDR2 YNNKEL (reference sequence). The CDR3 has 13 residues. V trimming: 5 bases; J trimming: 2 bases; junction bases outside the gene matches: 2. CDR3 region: CASSSGGNYGYTF. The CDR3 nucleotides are TGTGCCAGCAGCTCAGGGGGGAACTATGGCTACACCTTC.

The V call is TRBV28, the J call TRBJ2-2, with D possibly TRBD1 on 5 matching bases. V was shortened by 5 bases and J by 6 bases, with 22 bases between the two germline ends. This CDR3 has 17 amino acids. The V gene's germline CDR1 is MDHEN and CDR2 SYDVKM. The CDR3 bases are TGTGCCAGCAGTCCCCCAGGGCCCTTCACCGTTTCCGGGGAGCTGTTTTTT. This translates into CASSPPGPFTVSGELFF.

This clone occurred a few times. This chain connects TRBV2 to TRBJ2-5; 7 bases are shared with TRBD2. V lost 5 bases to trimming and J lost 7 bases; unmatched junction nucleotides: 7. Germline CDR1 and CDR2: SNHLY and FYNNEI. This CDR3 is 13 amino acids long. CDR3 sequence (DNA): TGTGCCAGCAGTTCCGGGACTACCTCGACCCAGTACTTC. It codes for CASSSGTTSTQYF.

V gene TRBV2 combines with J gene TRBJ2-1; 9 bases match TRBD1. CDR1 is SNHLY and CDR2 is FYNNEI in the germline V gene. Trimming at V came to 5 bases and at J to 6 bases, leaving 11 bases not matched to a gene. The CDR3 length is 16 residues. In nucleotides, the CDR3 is TGTGCCAGCAGTCCCCGTACAGGGGGCATGGGCAATGAGCAGTTCTTC. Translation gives CASSPRTGGMGNEQFF.

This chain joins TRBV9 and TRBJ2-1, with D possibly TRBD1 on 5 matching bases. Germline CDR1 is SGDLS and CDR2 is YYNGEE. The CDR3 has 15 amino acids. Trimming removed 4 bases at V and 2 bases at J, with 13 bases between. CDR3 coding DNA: TGTGCCAGCAGCCCCCCTCAGGGCACCTACAATGAGCAGTTCTTC. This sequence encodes CASSPPQGTYNEQFF.

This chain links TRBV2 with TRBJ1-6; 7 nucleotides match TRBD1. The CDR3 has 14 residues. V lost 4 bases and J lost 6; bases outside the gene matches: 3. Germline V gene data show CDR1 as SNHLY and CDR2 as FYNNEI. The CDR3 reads CASSGGTVNSPLHF. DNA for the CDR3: TGTGCCAGCAGTGGAGGGACAGTTAATTCACCCCTCCACTTT.

The CDR3 sequence is CASSVTGYNEQFF. Here the CDR3 DNA reads TGTGCCAGCAGCGTTACAGGTTACAATGAGCAGTTCTTC. This sequence joins TRBV9 and TRBJ2-1, with D perhaps matching TRBD1 (5 bases). This CDR3 comprises 13 residues. Trimming removed 2 bases from V and 4 bases from J, with 7 bases in between. CDR1 and CDR2 (germline): SGDLS, YYNGEE.

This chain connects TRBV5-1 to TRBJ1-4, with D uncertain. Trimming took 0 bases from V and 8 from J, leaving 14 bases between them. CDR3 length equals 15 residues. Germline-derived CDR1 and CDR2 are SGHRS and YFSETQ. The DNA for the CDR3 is TGCGCCAGCAGCTTGGGGGTCTACAAGGAGGAAAAACTGTTTTTT. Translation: CASSLGVYKEEKLFF.

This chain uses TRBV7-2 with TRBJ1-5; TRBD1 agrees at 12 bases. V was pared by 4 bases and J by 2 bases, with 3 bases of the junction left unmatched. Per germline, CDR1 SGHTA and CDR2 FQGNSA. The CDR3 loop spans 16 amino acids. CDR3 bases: TGTGCCAGCAGCTACGGGACAGGGGGCGGCAATCAGCCCCAGCATTTT. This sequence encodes CASSYGTGGGNQPQHF.